The 16 T cell receptor beta chains reported below all come from one sample, sequenced in a study of OX40 agonist ivuxolimab in advanced cancers. The data were produced by immunoSEQ multiplex PCR, yet TCRdb's version contains in-frame clones alone and is incomplete. This sample yields about 68,000 clones, of which under 95% are seen a single time; roughly 1% belongs to the top ten. This material consisted of CD4+ or CD8+ T cells sorted from blood, taken in a trial of the OX40 agonist ivuxolimab. These TCRs come from an adult with an advanced solid tumor such as melanoma, head and neck, liver or kidney cancer.

V gene TRBV11-2 combines with J gene TRBJ2-1; D possibly corresponds to TRBD2 (6 bases). V shed 2 bases and J shed 5 bases, with 13 bases lying between them. The CDR3 is 15 amino acids. Per germline, CDR1 SGHAT and CDR2 FQNNGV. The CDR3 bases are TGTGCCAGCAGCTTAATGGCGGGACTTCACAATGAGCAGTTCTTC. Residues: CASSLMAGLHNEQFF.

V gene TRBV6-5 combines with J gene TRBJ1-3, with D possibly TRBD1 on 5 matching bases. The V end lost 11 bases, the J end lost 8 bases, and 19 bases lay between the germline ends. In germline, CDR1 is MNHEY, CDR2 SVGAGI. The CDR3 runs to 13 residues. In nucleotides, the CDR3 is TGTGCCTCCGGCGGTTTATTCAGGGACACCATATATTTT. Its translation is CASGGLFRDTIYF.

The rearrangement uses TRBV5-1 and TRBJ1-2; no clear D. V shed 0 bases and J shed 0 bases, with 12 bases lying between them. This CDR3 spans 16 amino acids. In germline, CDR1 is SGHRS, CDR2 YFSETQ. The CDR3 is CASSLDGSRANYGYTF. The CDR3 DNA is TGCGCCAGCAGCTTGGATGGCAGCCGCGCTAACTATGGCTACACCTTC.

The rearrangement joins TRBV5-1 to TRBJ1-2; D call uncertain. V gave up 2 bases and J gave up 0 bases, with 5 bases separating them. The CDR3 covers 13 residues. Germline V gene sequence: CDR1 SGHRS, CDR2 YFSETQ. This CDR3 is CASSFQPNYGYTF. DNA of the CDR3: TGCGCCAGCAGCTTCCAGCCTAACTATGGCTACACCTTC.

V gene TRBV14 combines with J gene TRBJ1-1, with TRBD1 identical over 8 bases. The CDR3 is made up of 14 amino acids. V gave up 3 bases and J gave up 4 bases; unmatched junction bases: 4. CDR1 is SGHDN and CDR2 is FVKESK in the germline V gene. The CDR3 DNA follows: TGTGCCAGCAGCCACAGGGGGCCAAGCACTGAAGCTTTCTTT. This translates into CASSHRGPSTEAFF.

V is TRBV6-6 and J is TRBJ2-7; D is unresolved. The V end lost 7 bases, the J end lost 3 bases, and 22 bases lay between the germline ends. Germline V gene data show CDR1 as MNHNY and CDR2 as SVGAGI (reference sequence). The CDR3 contains 16 residues. The CDR3 is CASNSGPLVRYYEQYF. The CDR3 DNA reads TGTGCCAGCAACTCCGGACCCCTCGTGAGGTACTACGAGCAGTACTTC.

V and J are TRBV7-9 and TRBJ2-1; D remains unclear. The CDR3 contains 16 residues. V was clipped by 2 bases and J by 5 bases, with 16 bases between them. CDR1 and CDR2 from the germline V gene are SEHNR and FQNEAQ (reference sequence). In DNA form, the CDR3 reads TGTGCCAGCAGCTTATTAGGCGCAAGATTAAACAATGAGCAGTTCTTC. Translated, it gives CASSLLGARLNNEQFF.

The chain joins TRBV4-1 to TRBJ2-5; D not certain. In germline, CDR1 is MGHRA, CDR2 YSYEKL. The CDR3 consists of 15 residues. With 0 bases removed from V and 5 bases from J, the gap between germline ends came to 13 bases. CDR3 loop: CASSQDLKVQETQYF. In nucleotides, the CDR3 is TGCGCCAGCAGCCAAGATCTCAAGGTGCAGGAGACCCAGTACTTC.

V gene TRBV7-2 combines with J gene TRBJ2-7, with unresolved D. Germline V gives CDR1 SGHTA, CDR2 FQGNSA. The CDR3 length is 11 residues. The V end lost 2 bases, the J end lost 5 bases, and 4 bases lay between the germline ends. CDR3 in amino acids: CASSLWNEQYF. CDR3 in DNA: TGTGCCAGCAGCTTATGGAACGAGCAGTACTTC.

This clone was detected only once. The chain couples TRBV18 to TRBJ2-3; D unresolved. CDR3 size: 15 residues. V lost 0 bases, J lost 1 base, and 8 bases lay in between. The germline V gene has CDR1 KGHSH and CDR2 LQKENI. The CDR3 is CASSPPVRGTDTQYF. For the CDR3, the DNA is TGTGCCAGCTCACCACCCGTCAGAGGCACAGATACGCAGTATTTT.

The chain employs TRBV14 and TRBJ2-5, with 10 nucleotides matching TRBD1. The CDR3 has 15 residues. J gave up 2 bases and V 4 bases, and 4 bases lay outside the gene matches. CDR1 and CDR2 from the germline V gene are SGHDN and FVKESK. The CDR3 protein is CASSLWTGGQETQYF. Here the CDR3 DNA reads TGTGCCAGCAGCCTCTGGACAGGGGGGCAAGAGACCCAGTACTTC.

J is TRBJ2-1 and V is TRBV2; D not resolved. CDR1 is SNHLY and CDR2 is FYNNEI in the germline V gene. This CDR3 is 11 amino acids long. Trimming shortened V by 9 bases and J by 10 bases, and 13 bases separated the two germline ends. The CDR3 DNA reads TGTGCCAGTACCAAGGGCCTAGAGCAGTTCTTC. Translation: CASTKGLEQFF.

This sequence joins TRBV10-2 and TRBJ2-3; TRBD2 matches 9 bases. Per the germline V gene, CDR1 is WSHSY and CDR2 is SAAADI. J was trimmed by 3 bases and V by 5 bases; bases with no gene match: 6. This CDR3 comprises 15 residues. The CDR3, as DNA: TGCGCCAGCAGTTCAACTAGCGGGCAAACAGATACGCAGTATTTT. Translated, it gives CASSSTSGQTDTQYF.

V and J are TRBV10-3 and TRBJ2-2; 10 bases fit TRBD1. This CDR3 is built from 16 residues. Germline V gives CDR1 ENHRY, CDR2 SYGVKD. The V segment lost 4 bases and the J segment 3 bases; nucleotides outside the gene matches: 5. The CDR3 reads CAISATGGLDTGELFF. For the CDR3, the DNA is TGTGCCATCAGTGCGACAGGGGGCCTGGACACCGGGGAGCTGTTTTTT.

This rearrangement joins TRBV5-4 to TRBJ2-5; tentatively, D is TRBD2 (5 bases). Trimming took 2 bases from V and 5 from J, leaving 10 bases between them. CDR1 is SGHNT, CDR2 YYREEE, per germline (reference sequence). This CDR3 contains 13 residues. CDR3 protein: CASSLGSQETQYF. Written as DNA, the CDR3 is TGTGCCAGCAGCTTAGGGAGTCAGGAGACCCAGTACTTC.

CDR3 residues: CASSLEGTPSTDTQYF. The CDR3 DNA reads as TGTGCCAGCAGCTTAGAAGGGACACCAAGCACAGATACGCAGTATTTT. V gene TRBV11-1 combines with J gene TRBJ2-3; perhaps TRBD1 as D (6 bases). CDR1 is SGHAT, CDR2 FQDESV, per germline (reference sequence). Deletions cut 1 base from V and 0 bases from J, with 11 bases between. This CDR3 is built from 16 residues.